Sequencing of this TCR beta chain was carried out in a study of T-cell reconstitution after alpha-beta-depleted transplantation in children. The germline V gene has CDR1 MDHEN and CDR2 SYDVKM. CDR3 length: 15 amino acids. Germline trimming cut 0 bases from V and 2 bases from J; bases unmatched to any gene: 0. Study-level points and caveats: The authors attributed T-cell counts and diversity one year after transplant mostly to newly produced T cells. Two months or so post-transplant, alpha-beta T cells reportedly derived from several hundred expanded graft clones. Some patients showed high day-60 TCRbeta diversity, which derived from surviving recipient T cells and thymic progenitors.

Unique molecular identifiers were incorporated into the prepared TCRbeta library. Via MiXCR, TCRdb re-called the PCR reads, giving one row per CDR3 protein. The profile shows about 830,000 distinct CDR3 sequences, roughly 15% of them singletons. This clonotype occurred many times. The antigen is unknown. Sequencing was performed on PBMCs, mostly from graft donor cells, taken 360 days after TCRalphabeta/CD19-depleted stem cell transplant. The sequence derives from a male patient younger than 18 who had a stem cell transplant for acute lymphoblastic leukemia, so the T cells may come from the graft donor. The rearrangement uses TRBV28 and TRBJ2-7; 11 bases fit TRBD1. In DNA form, the CDR3 reads TGTGCCAGCAGTTTATGGGGACAGGGGGCCTACGAGCAGTACTTC. It yields the protein CASSLWGQGAYEQYF.